This entry lists 14 T cell receptor beta chains sequenced from one sample in a study of CD8+ T cells in alopecia areata. Reverse transcribed after extraction, RNA yielded cDNA as the sequencing template. Only in-frame clones appear in the TCRdb table, and some are missing; sequencing was by immunoSEQ multiplex PCR. The data show tens of thousands of clones, approximately 60% seen once. Sequences were derived from CD8+ T cells sorted from blood, sampled at week 0. These receptors were taken from a human donor with alopecia areata.

This clone was seen a handful of times. This chain's CDR3 is CASSDRGLASTEAFF. CDR3 in DNA: TGTGCCAGCAGCGACAGGGGATTGGCGAGCACTGAAGCTTTCTTT. This sequence joins TRBV14 and TRBJ1-1, with 8 bases aligning to TRBD1. The germline V gene encodes CDR1 SGHDN and CDR2 FVKESK. The CDR3 runs 15 residues. J gave up 4 bases and V 5 bases, and 9 bases lay outside the gene matches.

The chain links TRBV7-6 to TRBJ2-1, with D perhaps matching TRBD1 (6 bases). Germline V gene sequence: CDR1 SGHVS, CDR2 FNYEAQ. This CDR3 contains 13 residues. Trimming removed 3 bases at V and 5 bases at J, with 8 bases between. CDR3 DNA sequence: TGTGCCAGCAGCTTCCACAGGGACAATGAGCAGTTCTTC. It encodes CASSFHRDNEQFF.

This chain joins TRBV5-1 and TRBJ2-7, with unresolved D. Germline loops: CDR1 SGHRS, CDR2 YFSETQ. Trimming pared 0 bases from V and 0 bases from J, leaving 13 bases between. The CDR3 runs to 16 residues. The CDR3 DNA is TGCGCCAGCAGCTTGGCCGGCTTAGACACCTCCTACGAGCAGTACTTC. It codes for CASSLAGLDTSYEQYF.

This chain uses TRBV27 with TRBJ1-2; D is ambiguous. Germline V lookup: CDR1 MNHEY, CDR2 SMNVEV (reference sequence). The V end was cut by 8 bases, the J end by 0 bases, with 10 bases between. The CDR3 runs 13 residues. The CDR3 coding sequence is TGTGCCAGCGGGCCGGGGACTAACTATGGCTACACCTTC. The encoded protein is CASGPGTNYGYTF.

This clone was detected only a few times. The chain combines TRBV29-1 with TRBJ1-2, with 7 bases lining up with TRBD1. Looked up from germline, CDR1 is SQVTM and CDR2 is ANQGSEA. This CDR3 has 11 residues. V lost 4 bases, J lost 6 bases, and 2 bases stayed unmatched. The CDR3 spells CSVGTGDGYTF. In nucleotides, the CDR3 is TGCAGCGTTGGAACAGGGGATGGCTACACCTTC.

The chain is built from TRBV7-9 and TRBJ2-7; TRBD2 agrees at 7 bases. Trimming removed 5 bases from V and 3 bases from J; junction bases left unmatched: 10. From germline, CDR1 is SEHNR and CDR2 FQNEAQ (reference sequence). The CDR3 spans 15 residues. The CDR3 DNA reads as TGTGCCAGCAGCAAGGGAGGGACCGCGTTCTACGAGCAGTACTTC. The encoded protein is CASSKGGTAFYEQYF.

Turning to this clone: The same CDR3 also results from other DNA sequences found in this sample. The genes are TRBV27 and TRBJ2-1; 12 bases agree with TRBD2. Germline V CDR1 and CDR2: MNHEY, SMNVEV (reference sequence). V dropped 5 bases and J dropped 7; count of bases not matched to a gene: 6. The CDR3 spans 15 residues. The CDR3 sequence: CASSLLAGGPNEQFF. The CDR3 DNA sequence: TGTGCCAGCAGTCTTCTAGCGGGAGGGCCGAATGAGCAGTTCTTC.

This clone was seen once. The chain combines TRBV29-1 with TRBJ1-1; maybe TRBD1 (5 bases). The germline CDR1 and CDR2 sequences are SQVTM and ANQGSEA. The CDR3 covers 12 residues. The germline V and J ends were trimmed by 5 bases and 5 bases, with 12 bases remaining between them. The CDR3 bases are TGCAGCGTTTCAGGGATTTCAACTGAAGCTTTCTTT. Amino acids: CSVSGISTEAFF.

The J gene is TRBJ1-1, the V gene TRBV4-1; a possible D gene is TRBD1 (5 bases). The V end lost 3 bases, the J end lost 0 bases, and 8 bases lay between the germline ends. Per germline, CDR1 MGHRA and CDR2 YSYEKL. The CDR3 consists of 14 residues. CDR3 sequence: CASSQWGMNTEAFF. The CDR3 nucleotides are TGCGCCAGCAGCCAGTGGGGGATGAACACTGAAGCTTTCTTT.

The rearrangement uses TRBV6-5 and TRBJ2-3; D is perhaps TRBD2 (6 bases). CDR3 length equals 15 residues. CDR1 MNHEY and CDR2 SVGAGI come from the germline V gene. Between the trimmed V and J ends, which lost 8 bases and 3 bases, there was a span of 18 bases. In DNA, the CDR3 is TGTGCCAGCTCCTCCTTAGCGGAACTTACAGATACGCAGTATTTT. The encoded protein is CASSSLAELTDTQYF.

This clone was recorded only once. Here the CDR3 reads CASSPLHGAAHQETQYF. The CDR3 coding sequence is TGTGCCAGCAGCCCCCTTCATGGGGCAGCTCACCAAGAGACCCAGTACTTC. J is TRBJ2-5 and V is TRBV7-7; the D gene is possibly TRBD1 (5 bases). Germline values: CDR1 SSHAT, CDR2 FNYEAQ (reference sequence). V lost 5 bases and J lost 0, with 19 bases in between. The CDR3 runs to 17 residues. The variable domain in full, completed from reference TRBV7-7 and TRBJ2-5, reads GAGVSQSPRYKVTKRGQDVTLRCDPISSHATLYWYQQALGQGPEFLTYFNYEAQPDKSGLPSDRFSAERPEGSISTLTIQRTEQRDSAMYRCASSPLHGAAHQETQYFGPGTRLLVL.

This clone came up a few times. The chain joins TRBV27 to TRBJ1-1; the D gene is possibly TRBD1 (6 bases). Per germline, CDR1 MNHEY and CDR2 SMNVEV (reference sequence). This CDR3 is built from 15 residues. Trimming cost V 1 base and J 1 base, with 10 bases left between them. The CDR3, as DNA: TGTGCCAGCAGTTTATTAGCCAGGGGGAACACTGAAGCTTTCTTT. Residues: CASSLLARGNTEAFF.

A note on this clone: Other DNA sequences in this sample translate to the same CDR3. The chain recombines TRBV6-5 with TRBJ2-5; D not resolved. The germline V and J ends were trimmed by 0 bases and 5 bases, with 7 bases remaining between them. The CDR3 sequence is 13 residues long. Germline CDR1 reads MNHEY; CDR2 reads SVGAGI. DNA for the CDR3: TGTGCCAGCAGTTACTCGGATGGGGAGACCCAGTACTTC. Translation: CASSYSDGETQYF.

This chain connects TRBV29-1 to TRBJ1-2, with D maybe TRBD1 (5 bases). The CDR3 consists of 11 residues. Trimming took 3 bases from V and 6 from J, leaving 8 bases between them. CDR1 and CDR2 from the germline V gene are SQVTM and ANQGSEA. The DNA for the CDR3 is TGCAGCGTTGAGGGGCTGCATGGCTACACCTTC. It codes for CSVEGLHGYTF.